These 26 T cell receptor beta chains came from one sample sequenced in a study of blood T cells in healthy people across ages. For the second PCR, which ran for roughly 6 to 12 cycles, a sample-barcoded 5' primer and a J-beta primer mix were used. TCRdb reprocessed the 5' RACE reads with MiXCR, giving one entry per CDR3 protein. The data contain 720,000 or so distinct CDR3 sequences, around 43% of them singletons. The source material was blood. These receptors originate from an older man in good health.

The gene calls are TRBV7-2 and TRBJ2-5; D assignment may be TRBD1 or TRBD2 (5 bases each). Germline CDR1 is SGHTA and CDR2 is FQGNSA. V was shortened by 5 bases and J by 4 bases, with 11 bases between the two germline ends. The CDR3 contains 13 residues. CDR3 coding DNA: TGTGCCAGCAGCCCGATAGGGACAGAGACCCAGTACTTC. Translation: CASSPIGTETQYF. Filled out from reference TRBV7-2 and TRBJ2-5, the complete variable domain reads GAGVSQSPSNKVTEKGKDVELRCDPISGHTALYWYRQSLGQGLEFLIYFQGNSAPDKSGLPSDRFSAERTGGSVSTLTIQRTQQEDSAVYLCASSPIGTETQYFGPGTRLLVL.

The chain recombines TRBV20-1 with TRBJ2-7, with TRBD1 matching 7 bases. CDR1 is DFQATT and CDR2 is SNEGSKA in the germline V gene (reference sequence). This CDR3 contains 14 residues. Germline trimming cut 3 bases from V and 2 bases from J; bases unmatched to any gene: 7. The CDR3 nucleotides read TGCAGTGCTAGCCGACAGGGTTCGGCCTACGAGCAGTACTTC. Translated, it gives CSASRQGSAYEQYF.

The genes are TRBV7-2 and TRBJ2-3; 10 nucleotides agree with TRBD2. Germline V gives CDR1 SGHTA, CDR2 FQGNSA. V shed 4 bases, J shed 0 bases, and the junction held 7 bases outside the gene matches. The CDR3 is made up of 17 amino acids. The DNA for the CDR3 is TGTGCCAGCAGCTCCCGGACTAGCGGAACCAGCACAGATACGCAGTATTTT. Protein sequence: CASSSRTSGTSTDTQYF.

This clonotype was seen only a few times. The CDR3 is CASSLDPRTSGLKNIQYF. CDR3 nucleotides: TGTGCCAGCAGCTTAGACCCCAGGACTAGCGGGCTTAAAAACATTCAGTACTTC. This sequence joins TRBV7-2 and TRBJ2-4, with 11 bases lining up with TRBD2. The CDR3 covers 18 residues. J was trimmed by 4 bases and V by 1 base; bases with no gene match: 9. Germline lookup yields CDR1 SGHTA and CDR2 FQGNSA.

This clonotype was counted once. A read error is possible here, since a much larger clone lies one base away. The gene calls are TRBV29-1 and TRBJ2-5; D is possibly TRBD2 (6 bases). The germline V gene encodes CDR1 SQVTM and CDR2 ANQGSEA. The CDR3 extends over 13 amino acids. V lost 4 bases and J lost 4, with 13 bases in between. The CDR3 DNA follows: TGCAGCGTTGGGCATGCGGGGTCAGAGACCCAGTACTTC. Translating gives CSVGHAGSETQYF.

This clonotype was detected only a few times. The rearrangement joins TRBV7-9 to TRBJ2-5, with a tentative D call TRBD1 (6 bases). Judging by the DNA end, TRBJ2-7 fits better; the J call may be wrong. Germline V CDR1 and CDR2: SEHNR, FQNEAQ (reference sequence). CDR3 length: 13 amino acids. The CDR3 nucleotides are TGTGCCAGCAGCTTTGAGACAGGTGGCGAGCAGTACTTC. Translating gives CASSFETGGEQYF.

The V gene is TRBV2, the J gene TRBJ2-1; 7 bases are shared with TRBD1. V trimming: 2 bases; J trimming: 6 bases; junction bases outside the gene matches: 10. This CDR3 contains 16 residues. Germline V gene sequence: CDR1 SNHLY, CDR2 FYNNEI. The DNA for the CDR3 is TGTGCCAGCAGTGAAAGGGGACAGAAAGCTTTCAATGAGCAGTTCTTC. Its translation: CASSERGQKAFNEQFF. Complete variable domain (other parts from reference TRBV2 and TRBJ2-1): EPEVTQTPSHQVTQMGQEVILRCVPISNHLYFYWYRQILGQKVEFLVSFYNNEISEKSEIFDDQFSVERPDGSNFTLKIRSTKLEDSAMYFCASSERGQKAFNEQFFGPGTRLTVL.

The CDR3 region is CASSTWTGGFYNEQFF. The DNA for the CDR3 is TGTGCCAGCAGCACCTGGACAGGGGGGTTTTACAATGAGCAGTTCTTC. The chain recombines TRBV5-5 with TRBJ2-1; 10 bases line up with TRBD1. The CDR3 consists of 16 residues. The junction had 8 bases not matched to a gene; V was cut back by 4 bases and J by 4 bases. Germline assignment: CDR1 SGHKS and CDR2 YYEKEE (reference sequence).

Of note for this clonotype: At one boundary the junction diverges from the germline segment, which might be a read error. V usage is TRBV20-1 and J usage is TRBJ2-7; possible D gene TRBD2, 6 bases. Germline CDR1 reads DFQATT; CDR2 reads SNEGSKA (reference sequence). CDR3 length: 14 residues. The CDR3 sequence is CSARGTGIKYEQYF. The CDR3 bases are TGCAGTGCGAGAGGGACTGGGATAAAGTACGAGCAGTACTTC.

The V call is TRBV20-1, the J call TRBJ2-1; possibly TRBD1 for D (6 bases). The tail of the sequence fits TRBJ2-7 better, so the J call may be wrong. The germline CDR1 and CDR2 sequences are DFQATT and SNEGSKA (reference sequence). The CDR3 covers 14 residues. CDR3 loop: CSAPLGASYNEQYF. The CDR3 DNA sequence: TGCAGTGCCCCCCTGGGGGCCTCCTACAATGAGCAGTACTTC.

Ten or more counts support this clonotype. CDR3 in amino acids: CASHAQNLNTGELFF. As DNA, the CDR3 is TGTGCCAGCCATGCACAGAATCTCAACACCGGGGAGCTGTTTTTT. The rearrangement joins TRBV7-8 to TRBJ2-2; D remains unclear. Trimming removed 8 bases from V and 2 bases from J, with 15 bases in between. CDR3 length equals 15 residues. The germline CDR1 and CDR2 sequences are SGHVS and FQNEAQ.

This clonotype appeared many times. This chain links TRBV7-2 with TRBJ2-5; no clear D. Trimming took 1 base from V and 6 from J, leaving 3 bases between them. This CDR3 is built from 11 residues. CDR1 is SGHTA and CDR2 is FQGNSA in the germline V gene. CDR3 protein: CASSLVQTQYF. The CDR3 DNA is TGTGCCAGCAGCTTAGTCCAGACCCAGTACTTC.

The chain employs TRBV12-3 or TRBV12-4 and TRBJ2-6; TRBD1 or TRBD2 may be the D gene (5 bases each). This CDR3 has 13 residues. V lost 3 bases, J lost 9 bases, and 9 bases lay in between. The CDR3 region has the DNA TGTGCCAGCAGTTTGGGGACCAACAACGTCCTGACTTTC. This translates into CASSLGTNNVLTF.

The rearrangement links TRBV12-3 or TRBV12-4 to TRBJ2-7, with D perhaps given as TRBD1 or TRBD2 (5 bases each). The CDR3 has 14 amino acids. Trimming took off 6 bases at V and 2 bases at J, with 14 bases between the two ends. The chain's CDR3 is CASRTGTTTYEQYF. DNA of the CDR3: TGTGCCAGCAGAACCGGGACGACTACCTACGAGCAGTACTTC.

This clonotype was seen only once. The genes are TRBV12-3 or TRBV12-4 and TRBJ1-1, with D unresolved. This CDR3 is built from 14 residues. Trimming cost V 7 bases and J 2 bases, with 14 bases left between them. The CDR3 region is CASNIWSSNTEAFF. The CDR3 DNA is TGTGCCAGCAACATTTGGTCGTCCAACACTGAAGCTTTCTTT.

Many counts were recorded for this clonotype. This sequence joins TRBV7-9 and TRBJ1-1; unclear D gene. This CDR3 is built from 13 residues. Trimming took off 5 bases at V and 2 bases at J, with 9 bases between the two ends. CDR1 is SEHNR and CDR2 is FQNEAQ in the germline V gene (reference sequence). Here the CDR3 reads CASSPRQNTEAFF. The CDR3, as DNA: TGTGCCAGCAGCCCGAGACAAAACACTGAAGCTTTCTTT.

This clonotype has more than one count but fewer than ten. The DNA for the CDR3 is TGTGCCAGCAGTTACCGGGGCAGGGCAGATGGCTACACCTTC. It translates to CASSYRGRADGYTF. V is TRBV6-2 or TRBV6-3 and J is TRBJ1-2; D is possibly TRBD1 (5 bases). The CDR3 spans 14 residues. The germline V gene has CDR1 MNHEY and CDR2 SVGEGT. V shed 2 bases and J shed 6 bases, with 13 bases lying between them.

V is TRBV6-1 and J is TRBJ2-1; D is undetermined. Germline V gene lookup returns CDR1 MNHNS and CDR2 SASEGT. With 0 bases removed from V and 10 bases from J, the gap between germline ends came to 16 bases. The CDR3 sequence is 15 residues long. CDR3 region: CASSEAGLNGKEQFF. CDR3 nucleotides: TGTGCCAGCAGTGAAGCGGGGTTAAATGGGAAGGAGCAGTTCTTC.

The V call is TRBV13, the J call TRBJ2-1; D might be TRBD2 (6 bases). The germline gives CDR1 PRHDT, CDR2 FYEKMQ (reference sequence). The CDR3 covers 16 residues. The V end was cut by 3 bases, the J end by 5 bases, with 17 bases between. CDR3 in amino acids: CASSFLRGRRNNEQFF. As DNA, the CDR3 is TGTGCCAGCAGCTTCCTTCGGGGGAGAAGGAACAATGAGCAGTTCTTC.

On this clonotype itself: One end of the junction varies from germline; a read error may be responsible. CDR3 amino acids: CASSRTGGANFLTF. The CDR3 DNA sequence: TGTGCCAGCAGCCGCACGGGTGGGGCCAACTTCCTGACTTTC. The chain combines TRBV7-2 with TRBJ2-6; D possibly corresponds to TRBD1 (5 bases). Germline V CDR1 and CDR2: SGHTA, FQGNSA. CDR3 size: 14 residues.

There are many counts of this clonotype. V usage is TRBV7-6 and J usage is TRBJ2-5; D perhaps matches TRBD2 (5 bases). TRBJ2-7 explains the end of the DNA better; the J call may be wrong. CDR3 length: 15 residues. Germline values: CDR1 SGHVS, CDR2 FNYEAQ. DNA for the CDR3: TGTGCCAGCAGCTTAGAGCCGGGGTTCGTTAACGAGCAGTACTTC. Protein: CASSLEPGFVNEQYF.

This clonotype has a single count. V gene TRBV5-1 combines with J gene TRBJ2-3; no definite D call. CDR1 SGHRS and CDR2 YFSETQ come from the germline V gene. The CDR3 runs to 18 residues. V gave up 4 bases and J gave up 3 bases, with 24 bases separating them. The CDR3 is CASSPAALELYGTDTQYF. CDR3 coding DNA: TGCGCCAGCAGCCCTGCGGCCCTAGAGCTTTATGGTACAGATACGCAGTATTTT.

The chain joins TRBV27 to TRBJ1-6; the D gene is possibly TRBD1 (6 bases). Germline CDR1 is MNHEY and CDR2 is SMNVEV (reference sequence). The CDR3 covers 15 residues. V was shortened by 8 bases and J by 7 bases, with 18 bases between the two germline ends. CDR3 amino acids: CASLPRGLGNSPLHF. CDR3 nucleotide sequence: TGTGCCAGCTTACCTCGGGGGCTGGGCAATTCACCCCTCCACTTT.

This clonotype has only a few counts. V gene TRBV20-1 combines with J gene TRBJ2-5; TRBD1 agrees at 9 bases. The CDR3 consists of 14 residues. Germline V gene sequence: CDR1 DFQATT, CDR2 SNEGSKA (reference sequence). Unmatched junction bases numbered 6, after V lost 0 bases and J lost 7 bases. The CDR3 region has the DNA TGCAGTGCTAGAGATAGAACAGGGGGCATGACCCAGTACTTC. The encoded protein is CSARDRTGGMTQYF.

The chain combines TRBV5-5 with TRBJ2-1; TRBD1 is a possible D gene (5 bases). Per the germline V gene, CDR1 is SGHKS and CDR2 is YYEKEE (reference sequence). Deletions cut 0 bases from V and 1 base from J, with 11 bases between. This CDR3 is built from 16 residues. DNA of the CDR3: TGTGCCAGCAGCTTGGCCCAGGGATGGTCCTACAATGAGCAGTTCTTC. Amino acids: CASSLAQGWSYNEQFF.

This clonotype showed up just a few times. The genes are TRBV7-2 and TRBJ2-5, with TRBD2 matching over 8 bases. Germline CDR1 reads SGHTA; CDR2 reads FQGNSA. V shed 6 bases and J 2 bases; nucleotides not matched to a gene: 11. The CDR3 length is 16 residues. The CDR3 sequence is CASRRFQRGHQETQYF. CDR3 nucleotide sequence: TGTGCCAGCAGACGTTTCCAGCGGGGGCATCAAGAGACCCAGTACTTC.